This record looks at one TCR beta chain sequence and its context. This clone was counted a few times. It has no known antigen specificity. No quality values exist for individual bases; no much larger clone is one base distant. The collaborating institutions used their own protocols to collect whole blood in K2EDTA tubes. For TCRbeta analysis, collaborators shipped samples as frozen whole blood, isolated PBMCs, or DNA extracted from either of those sample types. Its CDR3 holds 16 amino acids, cysteine through phenylalanine. Only the CDR3 region is kept as DNA, spanning 48 bases read in frame from base 1. For CDR1 and CDR2, the germline V gene (reference sequence) lists SEHNR and FQNEAQ. Trimmed from V: 5 bases; trimmed from J: 0 bases; junction bases lacking a gene match: 6. These data originate in a study of blood T cell repertoires in COVID-19 (dated by TCRdb to 2018 to 2020). Regarding the study in general: Collaborator samples came from the United States, Italy and Spain and covered acute and convalescent phases of COVID-19. The material from the prospective study consisted of cDNA or gDNA derived from T cells, B-cell-depleted T cells, or PBMCs. Samples came from the ongoing ImmuneRACE study (first 160 participants) plus 1,254 subjects from 6 global collaborators. Subjects who had been exposed to COVID-19, were actively infected with it, or had recovered from it provided the deeply sampled blood TCRbeta repertoires that made up the dataset. The repertoires were made available in a free public database intended to serve as a resource for research on the immune response to SARS-CoV-2. Sample metadata almost always included a de-identified subject ID, COVID-19 status, age in years and sex. HLA class I and class II types, where available, came from metadata supplied by the sample provider rather than from assay-based typing. Broader findings and caveats from the paper: How much clinical and demographic metadata was included differed by source and by participant, and the metadata was provided uncurated.

TCRbeta CDR3 regions were amplified from genomic DNA by means of the immunoSEQ Assay, a bias-controlled multiplex PCR. Per the source publication's procedure: The number of nucleated cells in each sample was estimated from the amplification of reference gene primers within the assay. To quantify the absolute abundance of each unique TCRbeta CDR3 rearrangement, sequence reads were collapsed and filtered. Productive Simpson clonality was computed per sample as the square root of Simpson's diversity index over productive rearrangements. Here the immuneACCESS table is served through TCRdb, limited to in-frame sequences with V and J called. Missing clones are a known gap in these copies; in checked studies unresolved V genes cover under half, and the rest lacks a known reason. V, J and clone size were drawn from that table, and D and trimming were deduced from the DNA. The sample yields more than 200,000 clones; approximately 80% were counted once. Roughly 9.8% of the sample is in the top ten clones.

The specimen sequenced was peripheral blood. The V gene is TRBV7-9 and the J gene is TRBJ1-4, with 7 bases aligning to TRBD1. The sequence was obtained from a man older than 75 with acute or convalescent COVID-19. The DNA sequence reads TGTGCCAGCAGCCCGGGACAGTTAACAACTAATGAAAAACTGTTTTTT. Translated, it reads CASSPGQLTTNEKLFF.